This T cell receptor beta chain is from a study of blood T cell repertoires in COVID-19. The wider study: Some COVID-19 samples were acute and others convalescent; all came from the United States, Italy and Spain.

The CDR3 has 13 residues. V lost 2 bases to trimming and J lost 8 bases, with 13 bases between them. Germline CDR1 and CDR2: SGHDT and YYEEEE. In the original processing: Amplified reference gene primers provided the basis for estimating nucleated cell counts. Sequenced by immunoSEQ multiplex PCR; TCRdb stores in-frame clones only, minus some. Clonal size and the V and J genes are those of that table, whereas D and trimming came from the DNA. In the table there are 150,000 to 200,000 clones, roughly 79% of which are singletons. The sequence came from a man between 60 and 75 years old with active or convalescent COVID-19. The source material was peripheral blood. The chain is built from TRBV5-6 and TRBJ1-2; TRBD1 might be the D (6 bases). CDR3 nucleotides: TGTGCCAGCAGCTTTGGCGGACAGAGGGGCTACACCTTC. Protein sequence: CASSFGGQRGYTF.